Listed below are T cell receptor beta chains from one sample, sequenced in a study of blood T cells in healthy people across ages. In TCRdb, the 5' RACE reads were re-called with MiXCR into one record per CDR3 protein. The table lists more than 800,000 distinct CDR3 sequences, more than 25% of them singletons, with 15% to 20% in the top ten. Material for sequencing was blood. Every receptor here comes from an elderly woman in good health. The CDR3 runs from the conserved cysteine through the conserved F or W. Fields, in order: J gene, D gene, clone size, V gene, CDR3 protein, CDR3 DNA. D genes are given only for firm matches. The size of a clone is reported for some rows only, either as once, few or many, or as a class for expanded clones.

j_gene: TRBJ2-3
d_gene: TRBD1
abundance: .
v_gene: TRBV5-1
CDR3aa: CATTFSGQGTDTQYF
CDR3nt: TGCGCCACCACTTTTAGTGGACAGGGTACAGATACGCAGTATTTT

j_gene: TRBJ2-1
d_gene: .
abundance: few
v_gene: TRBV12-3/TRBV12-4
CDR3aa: CASRVAGARGNEQFF
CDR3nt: TGTGCCAGCAGGGTCGCAGGGGCGCGGGGCAATGAGCAGTTCTTC

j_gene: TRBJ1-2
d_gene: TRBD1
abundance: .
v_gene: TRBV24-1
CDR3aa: CATGDTGANYGYTF
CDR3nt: TGTGCCACCGGTGATACAGGGGCGAACTATGGCTACACCTTC

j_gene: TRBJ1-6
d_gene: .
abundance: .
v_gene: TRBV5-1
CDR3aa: CASSLGGIQTPLHF
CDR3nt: TGCGCCAGCAGCTTGGGGGGGATCCAAACGCCCCTCCACTTT

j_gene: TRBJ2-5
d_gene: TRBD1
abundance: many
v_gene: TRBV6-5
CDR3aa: CASSEQGAGETQYF
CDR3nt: TGTGCCAGCAGTGAACAGGGGGCTGGGGAGACCCAGTACTTC

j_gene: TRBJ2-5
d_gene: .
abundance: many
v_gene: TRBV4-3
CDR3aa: CASSQDTGGGSETQYF
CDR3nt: TGCGCCAGCAGCCAAGATACGGGGGGCGGGTCAGAGACCCAGTACTTC

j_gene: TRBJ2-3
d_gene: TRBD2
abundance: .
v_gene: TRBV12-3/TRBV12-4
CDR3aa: CASSYSGGSADAQYF
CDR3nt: TGTGCCAGCAGCTATAGCGGGGGGAGCGCAGATGCGCAGTATTTT

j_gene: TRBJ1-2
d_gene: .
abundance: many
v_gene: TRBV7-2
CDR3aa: CASSLVGGDYGYTF
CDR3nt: TGTGCCAGCAGCTTGGTAGGGGGGGACTATGGCTACACCTTC

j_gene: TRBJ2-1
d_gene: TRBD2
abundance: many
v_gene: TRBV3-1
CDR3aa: CASSQEGLTSGVLEQFF
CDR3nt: TGTGCCAGCAGCCAAGAGGGCCTGACTAGCGGGGTCCTTGAGCAGTTCTTC

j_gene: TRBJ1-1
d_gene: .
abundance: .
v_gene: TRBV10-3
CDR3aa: CAIREVNTEAFF
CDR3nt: TGTGCCATCAGGGAGGTGAACACTGAAGCTTTCTTT

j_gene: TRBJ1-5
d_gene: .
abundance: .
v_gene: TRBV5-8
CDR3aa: CASSLELRGRQPQHF
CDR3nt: TGTGCCAGCAGCTTGGAATTAAGGGGAAGGCAGCCCCAGCATTTT

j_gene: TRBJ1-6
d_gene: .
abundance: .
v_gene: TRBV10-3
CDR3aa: CAISESATDHSPPHF
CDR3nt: TGTGCCATCAGTGAGTCTGCGACCGATCATTCACCCCCCCACTTT

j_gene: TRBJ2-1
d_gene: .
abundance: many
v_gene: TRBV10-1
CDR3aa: CASSAGVSYNEQFF
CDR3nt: TGCGCCAGCAGTGCGGGGGTATCCTACAATGAGCAGTTCTTC

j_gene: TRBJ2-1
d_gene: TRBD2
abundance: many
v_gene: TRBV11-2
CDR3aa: CASSLELAGGVNEQFF
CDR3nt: TGTGCCAGCAGCTTGGAACTAGCGGGGGGAGTTAATGAGCAGTTCTTC

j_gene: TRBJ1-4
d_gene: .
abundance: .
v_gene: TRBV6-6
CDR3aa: CASSYDQGNEKLFF
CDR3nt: TGTGCCAGCAGTTACGACCAGGGCAATGAAAAACTGTTTTTT

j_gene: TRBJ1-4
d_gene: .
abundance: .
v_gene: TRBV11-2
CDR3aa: CASSPRPTAEKLFF
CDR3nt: TGTGCCAGCAGCCCCAGGCCTACGGCTGAAAAACTGTTTTTT

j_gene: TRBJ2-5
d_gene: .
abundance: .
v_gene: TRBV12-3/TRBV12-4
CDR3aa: CASSSREGAYNQQYF
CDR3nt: TGTGCCAGCAGCTCAAGGGAGGGGGCCTACAATCAGCAGTACTTC

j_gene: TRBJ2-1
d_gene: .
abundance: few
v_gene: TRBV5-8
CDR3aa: CAGNKQFEDEQFF
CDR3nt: TGTGCCGGCAACAAACAATTCGAGGATGAGCAGTTCTTC

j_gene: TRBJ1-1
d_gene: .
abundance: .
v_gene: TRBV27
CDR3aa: CPSSLSSGAATEAFF
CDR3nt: TGTCCCAGCAGTTTATCTAGCGGGGCAGCAACTGAAGCTTTCTTT

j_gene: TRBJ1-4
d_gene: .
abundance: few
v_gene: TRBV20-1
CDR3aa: CSVPEGNTEKLFF
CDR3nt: TGCAGTGTACCAGAAGGGAATACGGAAAAACTGTTTTTT

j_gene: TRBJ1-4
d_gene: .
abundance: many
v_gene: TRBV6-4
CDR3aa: CASSDLNRVGAANEKLFF
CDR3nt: TGTGCCAGCAGTGACCTCAACAGGGTAGGGGCAGCTAATGAAAAACTGTTTTTT

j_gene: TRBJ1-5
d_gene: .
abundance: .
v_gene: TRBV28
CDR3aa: CASTQGIRPQHF
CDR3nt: TGTGCCAGCACCCAGGGGATACGGCCCCAGCATTTT

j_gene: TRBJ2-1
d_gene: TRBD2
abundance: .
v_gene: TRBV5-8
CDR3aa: CASSGGLALYNEQFF
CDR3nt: TGTGCCAGCAGCGGCGGACTAGCGCTCTACAATGAGCAGTTCTTC

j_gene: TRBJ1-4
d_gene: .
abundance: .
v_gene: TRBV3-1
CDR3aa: CASRNSRNEKLFF
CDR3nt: TGTGCCAGCAGGAATTCGAGGAATGAAAAACTGTTTTTT

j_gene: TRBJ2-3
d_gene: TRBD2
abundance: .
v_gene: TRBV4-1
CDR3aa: CASSQDLGGGTDTQYF
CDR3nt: TGCGCCAGCAGCCAAGACCTGGGCGGGGGGACAGATACGCAGTATTTT

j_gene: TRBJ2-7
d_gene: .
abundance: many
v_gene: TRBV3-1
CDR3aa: CASSQQISGTGSYEQYF
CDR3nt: TGTGCCAGCAGCCAACAAATATCCGGGACGGGCTCCTACGAGCAGTACTTC

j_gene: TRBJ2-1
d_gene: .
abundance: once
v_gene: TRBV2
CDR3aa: CASTGLAGETQFF
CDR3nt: TGTGCCAGCACGGGGCTAGCTGGAGAGACCCAGTTCTTC

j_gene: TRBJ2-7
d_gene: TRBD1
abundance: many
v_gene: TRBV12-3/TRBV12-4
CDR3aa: CASSAGTGSSYEQYF
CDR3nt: TGTGCCAGCAGCGCGGGGACAGGGAGCTCCTACGAGCAGTACTTC

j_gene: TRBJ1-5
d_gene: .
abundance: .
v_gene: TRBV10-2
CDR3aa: CASSELGSQPQHF
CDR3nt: TGCGCCAGCAGTGAACTAGGGTCCCAGCCCCAGCATTTT

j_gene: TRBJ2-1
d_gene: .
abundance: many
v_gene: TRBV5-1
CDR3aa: CASSETLVGRNEQFF
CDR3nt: TGCGCCAGCAGCGAAACGCTAGTCGGAAGAAATGAGCAGTTCTTC

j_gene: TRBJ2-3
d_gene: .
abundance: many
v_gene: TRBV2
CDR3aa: CASSAGTASTDTQYF
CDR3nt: TGTGCCAGCAGTGCCGGGACTGCAAGCACAGATACGCAGTATTTT

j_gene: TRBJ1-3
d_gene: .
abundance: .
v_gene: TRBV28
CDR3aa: CASSLATGLGNTIYF
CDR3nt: TGTGCCAGCAGCTTAGCTACAGGGCTGGGAAACACCATATATTTT

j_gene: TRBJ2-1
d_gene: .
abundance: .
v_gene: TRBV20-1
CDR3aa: CSAASGRYNEQFF
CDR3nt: TGCAGTGCTGCAAGCGGGCGCTACAATGAGCAGTTCTTC

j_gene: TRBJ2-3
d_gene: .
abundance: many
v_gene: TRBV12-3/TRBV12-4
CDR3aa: CASSFLRSADTQYF
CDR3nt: TGTGCCAGCAGTTTTTTGAGAAGCGCAGATACGCAGTATTTT

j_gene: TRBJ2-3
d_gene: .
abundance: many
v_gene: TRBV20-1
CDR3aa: CSASTLPPGTQYF
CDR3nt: TGCAGTGCTAGTACTCTCCCCCCGGGTACGCAGTATTTT

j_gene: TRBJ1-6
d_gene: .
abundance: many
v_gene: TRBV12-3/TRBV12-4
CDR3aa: CASSSRVSPLHF
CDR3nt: TGTGCCAGCAGCAGTCGGGTTTCACCCCTCCACTTT

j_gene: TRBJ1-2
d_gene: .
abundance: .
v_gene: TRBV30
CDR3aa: CAWREPGRHYGYTF
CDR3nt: TGTGCCTGGAGAGAGCCTGGCAGACACTATGGCTACACCTTC

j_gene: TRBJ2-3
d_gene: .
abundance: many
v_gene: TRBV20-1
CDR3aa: CSATPDTHTDTQYF
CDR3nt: TGCAGTGCTACCCCCGACACGCACACAGATACGCAGTATTTT

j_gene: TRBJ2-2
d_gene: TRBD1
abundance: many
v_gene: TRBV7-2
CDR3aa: CASSLGGQGSGELFF
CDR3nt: TGTGCCAGCAGCTTAGGGGGACAGGGTTCCGGGGAGCTGTTTTTT

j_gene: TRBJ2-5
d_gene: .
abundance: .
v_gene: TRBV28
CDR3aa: CASRAIRARETQYF
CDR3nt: TGTGCCAGCAGGGCCATACGGGCGCGGGAGACCCAGTACTTC

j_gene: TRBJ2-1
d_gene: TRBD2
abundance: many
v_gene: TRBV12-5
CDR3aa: CASGLGPASGENEQFF
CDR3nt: TGTGCTAGTGGTTTGGGCCCGGCTAGCGGGGAAAATGAGCAGTTCTTC

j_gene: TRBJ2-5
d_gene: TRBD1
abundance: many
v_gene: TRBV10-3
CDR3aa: CAISDRTGAETQYF
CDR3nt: TGTGCCATCAGTGATAGGACAGGGGCAGAGACCCAGTACTTC

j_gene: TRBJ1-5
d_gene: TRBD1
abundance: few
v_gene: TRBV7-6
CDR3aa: CASSLGQGAMGNQPQHF
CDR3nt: TGTGCCAGCAGCCTGGGACAGGGGGCCATGGGCAATCAGCCCCAGCATTTT

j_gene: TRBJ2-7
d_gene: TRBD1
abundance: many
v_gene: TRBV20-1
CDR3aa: CSAREGTGPYYEQYF
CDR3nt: TGCAGTGCTAGAGAGGGGACAGGGCCCTACTACGAGCAGTACTTC

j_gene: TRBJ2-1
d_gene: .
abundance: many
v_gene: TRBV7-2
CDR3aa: CASSLQGIWNNEQFF
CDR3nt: TGTGCCAGCAGCTTGCAGGGTATTTGGAACAATGAGCAGTTCTTC

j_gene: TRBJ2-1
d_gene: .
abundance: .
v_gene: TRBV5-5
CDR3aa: CASTPGDQETQFF
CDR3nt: TGTGCCAGCACCCCGGGAGATCAAGAGACCCAGTTCTTC

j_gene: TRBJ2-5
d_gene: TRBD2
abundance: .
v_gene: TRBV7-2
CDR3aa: CASSSETSGRALWYQETQYF
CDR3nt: TGTGCCAGCAGCTCGGAAACTAGCGGGAGGGCCCTGTGGTACCAAGAGACCCAGTACTTC

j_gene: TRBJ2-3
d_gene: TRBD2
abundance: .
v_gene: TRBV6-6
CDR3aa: CASSYRTSASTDTQYF
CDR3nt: TGTGCCAGCAGTTACCGGACTAGTGCTAGCACAGATACGCAGTATTTT